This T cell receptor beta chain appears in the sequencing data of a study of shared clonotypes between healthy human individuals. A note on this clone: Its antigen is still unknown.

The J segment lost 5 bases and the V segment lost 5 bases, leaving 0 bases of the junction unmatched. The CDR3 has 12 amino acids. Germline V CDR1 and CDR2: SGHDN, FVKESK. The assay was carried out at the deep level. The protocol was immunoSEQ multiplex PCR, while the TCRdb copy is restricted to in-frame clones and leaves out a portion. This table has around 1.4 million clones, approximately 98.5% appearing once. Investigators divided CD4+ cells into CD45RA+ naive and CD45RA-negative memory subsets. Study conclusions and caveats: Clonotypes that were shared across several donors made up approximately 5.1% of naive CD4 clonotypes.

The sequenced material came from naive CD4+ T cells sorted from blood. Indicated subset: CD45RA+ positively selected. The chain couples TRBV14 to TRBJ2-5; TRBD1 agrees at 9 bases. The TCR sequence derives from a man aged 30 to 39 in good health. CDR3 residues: CASSDRGETQYF. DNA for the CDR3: TGTGCCAGCAGCGACAGGGGGGAGACCCAGTACTTC.